This paragraph covers one TCR beta chain sequence. Its specificity is unknown. The sample originates from a study of T cells expressing NK-cell markers. Study results and caveats: These clonotypes also led the CD3+CD56-NKG2C+ fraction in a handful of donors.

The CDR3 sequence is 16 residues long. CDR1 is DFQATT, CDR2 SNEGSKA, per germline (reference sequence). Synthesis of TCR beta cDNA relied on 5'RACE template switching carrying UMIs. TCRdb re-called the 5' RACE reads and shows each CDR3 protein once, DNA omitted. The sample's table shows 450,000 to 600,000 distinct CDR3 sequences. The sequencing sample was made of blood T cells: a sorted CD56 or NKG2C T cell subset, CD4+ or CD8+ T cells, or bulk PBMC T cells (not recorded which). The rearrangement joins TRBV20-1 to TRBJ2-3; TCRdb selects TRBD1, and the lack of DNA leaves this call unchecked. This receptor was identified in a man aged 18 to 30 in good health. The CDR3 sequence: CSANTRSWGSTDTQYF.